The T cell receptor (beta chain) under discussion was sequenced for a study of control samples from healthy donors and cancer patients. TCRdb's copy holds only in-frame clones and misses some; the assay was immunoSEQ multiplex PCR. The table records 150,000 to 200,000 clones, approximately 94% of them present only once. Germline CDR1 LGHNA, CDR2 YSLEER. CDR3 length: 15 residues. V lost 0 bases, J lost 5 bases, and 10 bases lay in between. This clone appeared a single time. The specimen was blood. This TCR was sampled from a man younger than 45 in good health. This sequence joins TRBV4-3 and TRBJ2-2; possibly TRBD1 for D (6 bases). For the CDR3, the DNA is TGCGCCAGCAGCCAAGACAGGGGCTGGACCGGGGAGCTGTTTTTT. The encoded protein is CASSQDRGWTGELFF.